What follows is one T cell receptor (beta chain) and its context. This clone was detected only once. No cognate antigen has been identified for it. Base qualities were left out, and no much larger clone turns up one base away. The sample is drawn from a study of OX40 agonist ivuxolimab in advanced cancers. Some background on the complete study: Ivuxolimab was an agonistic, fully human IgG2 monoclonal antibody directed against OX40 (CD134), a costimulatory receptor. A male proportion of 82.7% and a mean age of approximately 60 years, ranging from 23 to 79, were recorded for the dose-escalation cohort. Prior anti-PD-1, anti-PD-L1 or anti-CTLA-4 therapy was permitted, and 30% to 50% of dose-escalation patients had received checkpoint inhibitors. Among the 52 dose-escalation patients, around 19 had hepatocellular carcinoma, approximately 15 melanoma, 9 renal cell carcinoma and 9 head and neck cancer. Intravenous ivuxolimab was administered to patients every 2 weeks at six dose levels: 0.01, 0.1, 0.3, 1.5, 3 and 10 mg/kg. Three dose-escalation patients achieved partial responses, one with hepatocellular carcinoma and two with cutaneous melanoma. The point of sequencing TCRbeta in the periphery was to test whether ivuxolimab changed TCR sequence diversity and drove clonal T-cell expansion. The paper covers the monotherapy dose-escalation part of the phase I ivuxolimab trial, which included N ≈ 50 patients.

The trial excluded patients who had a history of autoimmune disease or who were on systemic immunosuppression. Peripheral blood for TCR sequencing was drawn from every dose cohort at baseline, at cycle 4 day 1 and at cycle 7 day 1. The samples were taken from a phase I, first-in-human, multicenter, open-label dose-escalation trial of ivuxolimab. Adults with locally advanced or metastatic melanoma, renal cell carcinoma, hepatocellular carcinoma or head and neck squamous cell carcinoma were enrolled in the trial. Before TCR sequencing, CD4+ and CD8+ T cells were separately sorted from peripheral blood. General study outcomes and caveats: In the 0.1-3.0 mg/kg groups, partial responders had among the lowest normalized peripheral clonal expansion, particularly in CD8+ T cells. At doses of 0.1 to 3.0 mg/kg, clonal expansion of both CD4+ and CD8+ blood T cells was observed from baseline to week 6. After ivuxolimab, more expanded clones were found on average in CD8+ T cells than in CD4+ T cells. Low levels of normalized T-cell clonal expansion were also seen in some nonresponding patients. The antigen specificity of the peripheral T cells that underwent clonal expansion was not determined.

Genomic DNA was isolated from the sorted cells so that the TCRbeta CDR3 region could be sequenced. The immunoSEQ Assay was used for sequencing of TCRbeta CDR3 regions. TCRdb re-hosts the immuneACCESS table, in-frame sequences only. Its copies lack some clones; in the studies checked, an unresolved V gene accounts for under half of them, and the cause for the rest is not known. Present in this sample are roughly 58,000 clones, 70% to 90% of which were seen just once. Just over 0.75% of the sample lies in the top ten. Trimmed from V: 6 bases; trimmed from J: 9 bases; junction bases lacking a gene match: 5. Sequences SNHLY (CDR1) and FYNNEI (CDR2) are obtained from the germline V gene. The CDR3 measures 14 amino acids from cysteine to phenylalanine. Here the CDR3 DNA is all that survives: 42 bases in frame from base 1.

Sequencing was performed on CD4+ or CD8+ T cells sorted from blood, taken in a trial of the OX40 agonist ivuxolimab. The sequence links TRBV2 to TRBJ1-6; 10 of the junction bases match TRBD1. This TCR was sampled from an adult with an advanced solid tumor such as melanoma, head and neck, liver or kidney cancer. The DNA reads as follows: TGTGCCAGCAGCAATGGACAGGGGGTTTCACCCCTCCACTTT. The resulting protein is CASSNGQGVSPLHF.